The TCR beta chain under discussion was sequenced for a study of blood T cells in healthy people across ages. Study as a whole: For every two T cells, template switching captured about one barcoded beta molecule.

V gave up 7 bases and J gave up 2 bases, with 12 bases separating them. The CDR3 has 14 amino acids. As concerns this clonotype: Its antigen is unknown.

Overall study findings and caveats: Measured against age, TCR beta diversity per million T cells decreased in a roughly linear manner.

Next came a second PCR, run for about 7 to 12 cycles, which used a sample-barcoded 5' primer along with a J-beta primer mix. TCRdb reanalysed the 5' RACE reads using MiXCR and keeps one entry per CDR3 protein. The sample yields just under 750,000 distinct CDR3 sequences, over 20% seen once. This TCR came from a man aged 65-85 years in good health. The genes are TRBV12-3 or TRBV12-4 and TRBJ2-1; D ambiguous. Sequencing was carried out using blood. The CDR3: CASTVGGAYNEQFF. CDR3 sequence (DNA): TGTGCCAGCACCGTGGGTGGAGCCTACAATGAGCAGTTCTTC.